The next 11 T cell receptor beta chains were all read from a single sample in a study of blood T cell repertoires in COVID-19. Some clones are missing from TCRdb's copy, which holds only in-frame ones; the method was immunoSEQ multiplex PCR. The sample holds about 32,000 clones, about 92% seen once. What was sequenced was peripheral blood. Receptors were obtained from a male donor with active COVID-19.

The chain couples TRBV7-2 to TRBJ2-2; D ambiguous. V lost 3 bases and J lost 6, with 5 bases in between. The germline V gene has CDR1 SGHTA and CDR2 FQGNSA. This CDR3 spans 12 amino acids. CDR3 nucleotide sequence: TGTGCCAGCAGCTTCTCCTCCGGGGAGCTGTTTTTT. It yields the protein CASSFSSGELFF.

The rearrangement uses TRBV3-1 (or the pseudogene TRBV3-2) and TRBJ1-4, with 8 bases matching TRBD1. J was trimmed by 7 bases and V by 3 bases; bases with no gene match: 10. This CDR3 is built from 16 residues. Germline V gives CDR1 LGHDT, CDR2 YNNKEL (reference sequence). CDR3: CASSQRGQGRSEKLFF. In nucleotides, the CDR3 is TGTGCCAGCAGCCAGAGAGGACAGGGTAGAAGTGAAAAACTGTTTTTT.

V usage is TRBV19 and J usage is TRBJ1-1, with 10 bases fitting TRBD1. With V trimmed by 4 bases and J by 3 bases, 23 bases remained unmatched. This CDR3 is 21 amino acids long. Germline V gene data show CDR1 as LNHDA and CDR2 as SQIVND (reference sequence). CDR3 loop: CASSTWPGLLGQGPRDTEAFF. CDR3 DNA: TGTGCCAGTAGTACCTGGCCTGGTTTATTGGGACAGGGGCCAAGGGACACTGAAGCTTTCTTT.

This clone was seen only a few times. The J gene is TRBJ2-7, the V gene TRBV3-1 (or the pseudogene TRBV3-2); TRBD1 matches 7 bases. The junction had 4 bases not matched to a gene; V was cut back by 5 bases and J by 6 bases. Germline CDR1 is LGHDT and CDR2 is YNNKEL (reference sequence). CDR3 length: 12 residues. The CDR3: CASSVRGREQYF. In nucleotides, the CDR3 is TGTGCCAGCAGCGTTAGGGGGCGCGAGCAGTACTTC.

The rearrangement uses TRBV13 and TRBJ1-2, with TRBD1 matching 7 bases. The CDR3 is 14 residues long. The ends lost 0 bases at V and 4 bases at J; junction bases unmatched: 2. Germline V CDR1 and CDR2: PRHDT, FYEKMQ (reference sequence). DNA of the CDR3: TGTGCCAGCAGCTTAGGCAGGGGGGTCTATGGCTACACCTTC. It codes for CASSLGRGVYGYTF.

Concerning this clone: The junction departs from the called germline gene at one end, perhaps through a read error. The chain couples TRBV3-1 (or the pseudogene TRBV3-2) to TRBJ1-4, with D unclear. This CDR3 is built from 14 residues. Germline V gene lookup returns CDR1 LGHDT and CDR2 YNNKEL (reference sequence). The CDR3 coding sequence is TGTGCCGGCAGCCAAGCAGCAACTAATGAAAAACTGTTTTTT. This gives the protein CAGSQAATNEKLFF.

CDR3: CASSQSGTGRQAFF. CDR3 in DNA: TGTGCCAGCAGCCAATCCGGGACAGGGCGCCAAGCTTTCTTT. The chain employs TRBV3-1 (or the pseudogene TRBV3-2) and TRBJ1-1; TRBD1 matches at 9 bases. With 2 bases clipped from V and 9 bases from J, the junction kept 7 bases outside the gene matches. Germline CDR1 is LGHDT and CDR2 is YNNKEL (reference sequence). The CDR3 contains 14 residues.

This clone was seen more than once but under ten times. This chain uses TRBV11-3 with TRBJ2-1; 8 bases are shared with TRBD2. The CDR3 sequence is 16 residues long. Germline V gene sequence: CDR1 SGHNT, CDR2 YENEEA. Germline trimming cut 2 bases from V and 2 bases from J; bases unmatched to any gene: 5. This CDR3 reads CASSLRGAGAYNEQFF. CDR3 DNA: TGTGCCAGCAGCTTAAGGGGAGCGGGGGCCTACAATGAGCAGTTCTTC.

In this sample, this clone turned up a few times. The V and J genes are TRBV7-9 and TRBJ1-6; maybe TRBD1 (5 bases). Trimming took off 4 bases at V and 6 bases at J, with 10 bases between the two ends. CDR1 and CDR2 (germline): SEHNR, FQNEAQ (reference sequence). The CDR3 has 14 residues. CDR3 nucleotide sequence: TGTGCCAGCAGCTCTGGACAAGTTAATTCACCCCTCCACTTT. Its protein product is CASSSGQVNSPLHF.

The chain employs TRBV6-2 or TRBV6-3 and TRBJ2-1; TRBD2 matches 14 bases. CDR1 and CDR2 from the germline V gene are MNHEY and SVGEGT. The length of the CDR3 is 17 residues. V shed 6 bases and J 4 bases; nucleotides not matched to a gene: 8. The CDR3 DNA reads TGTGCCAGCAGCCGGACTAGCGGGGGGCTAGCTTACAATGAGCAGTTCTTC. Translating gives CASSRTSGGLAYNEQFF.

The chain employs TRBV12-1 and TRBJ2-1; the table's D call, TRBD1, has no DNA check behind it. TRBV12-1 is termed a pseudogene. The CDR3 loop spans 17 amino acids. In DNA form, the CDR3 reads TGTGCCAGCAGCTTAACCAATGAGGGACAGGCTTACAATGAGCAGTTCTTC. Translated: CASSLTNEGQAYNEQFF.